This T cell receptor beta chain is drawn from a study of identical twins. Unique molecular identifiers were present on cDNA, and template switching added a universal primer site. MiXCR, run by TCRdb on the 5' RACE reads, gives a single entry per CDR3 protein. Here the sample spans around 570,000 distinct CDR3 sequences, nearly 10% being singletons. This clonotype was seen only a few times. What it binds is not known. Regarding the study as a whole: Fewer insertions characterized abundant cord blood beta clonotypes, whereas memory repertoires showed none.

The CDR3 consists of 16 residues. After removal of 0 bases from V and 7 bases from J, the junction contained 6 bases not matched to a gene. Per the germline V gene, CDR1 is SGHVS and CDR2 is FQNEAQ. A further study also used this sample, focusing on yellow fever vaccine responses in identical twins. Turning to that study: In identical twins, vaccine T cell responses appeared partly shared and partly individual.

This receptor was taken from a woman between 18 and 29 years old in good health. The chain is built from TRBV7-8 and TRBJ2-1; 10 bases fit TRBD2. The sample consisted of PBMCs. Here the CDR3 DNA reads TGTGCCAGCAGCTTAGCGCCGGGACTAGCGTCGAATGAGCAGTTCTTC. Residues: CASSLAPGLASNEQFF.